Below, one T cell receptor (beta chain) is given with its context. What it binds is not known. RNA transcripts were the template for amplifying TCR beta CDR3 regions. Primed by the HTBI set, a first-round RT-PCR was run on the TCR CDR3. TCRdb processed the multiplex PCR reads anew with MiXCR; each CDR3 protein has one entry. The data contain some 460,000 distinct CDR3 sequences, 15% to 19% of them seen just once; the ten biggest clones take up 14%. This entry comes from a study of T cells in Graves' hyperthyroidism and ophthalmopathy. The study's findings and limits: The model identified upcoming ophthalmopathy a median roughly 6.5 months ahead of onset. Also found in blood were most expanded thyroid clonotypes above 0.001.

Graves' hyperthyroidism qualified as stable when ophthalmopathy did not progress within 18 months. Fresh 10 ml peripheral blood yielded PBMCs. This CDR3 is 16 amino acids long. The V end lost 3 bases, the J end lost 0 bases, and 15 bases lay between the germline ends. Germline V gives CDR1 SGHTA, CDR2 FQGTGA. The origin of this receptor is a woman younger than 35 with Graves' hyperthyroidism. Sequencing was carried out using blood. The chain combines TRBV7-3 with TRBJ2-7; D remains ambiguous. CDR3 amino acids: CASSLLETDNSYEQYF. In DNA form, the CDR3 reads TGTGCCAGCAGCTTGCTGGAAACTGATAACTCCTACGAGCAGTACTTC.